The 21 T cell receptor beta chains in this list originate from one sample, sequenced in a study of CD8+CD57+ T cells in acquired aplastic anemia. The template for TCR beta VDJ and CDR3 sequence profiling was genomic DNA. TCRdb processed the reads anew with MiXCR; each CDR3 protein has one entry. The sample lists 100,000 to 150,000 distinct CDR3 sequences, over 45% seen once, with roughly 2.6% in the top ten. Sequencing was performed on sorted CD4+, CD8+, or CD8+CD57+ T cells (not recorded which) from PBMCs. These receptors came from a human donor in good health, serving as a control.

This clonotype was counted a few times. The V gene is TRBV25-1, the J gene TRBJ1-6; TRBD1 is a possible D gene (5 bases). The CDR3 extends over 13 amino acids. The germline V gene has CDR1 MGHDK and CDR2 SYGVNS. V lost 3 bases and J 9 bases, leaving 9 bases between the germline ends. CDR3 nucleotides: TGTGCCAGCAGTGACAGGGCGGCTTCACCCCTCCACTTT. Translation: CASSDRAASPLHF.

This clonotype was recorded only once. V gene TRBV11-2 combines with J gene TRBJ2-3; possibly TRBD1 for D (5 bases). In germline, CDR1 is SGHAT, CDR2 FQNNGV. This CDR3 region has 17 residues. The V and J ends lost 0 bases and 2 bases respectively, with 15 bases between them. The CDR3 DNA reads TGTGCCAGCAGCTTAGACGGTAGTGCGGACAACACAGATACGCAGTATTTT. Protein product: CASSLDGSADNTDTQYF.

Turning to this clonotype: Since a much larger clone is just one base distant, this may be a read error. This rearrangement joins TRBV7-2 to TRBJ2-3; D not resolved. The CDR3 spans 14 residues. Germline V gene data show CDR1 as SGHTA and CDR2 as FQGNSA. The CDR3 coding sequence is TGTGCCAGCAGCTTAGGGCTGCGCACAGATGCGCAGTATTTT. This gives the protein CASSLGLRTDAQYF.

The table lists this clonotype with many counts. This rearrangement joins TRBV7-8 to TRBJ2-5; 10 bases align to TRBD2. The ends lost 0 bases at V and 9 bases at J; junction bases unmatched: 13. The CDR3 has 17 amino acids. Looked up from germline, CDR1 is SGHVS and CDR2 is FQNEAQ. The CDR3 DNA is TGTGCCAGCAGCTTAGCGCCAGTAGCGGGGGGTCTATCGGCCCAGTACTTC. Amino acids: CASSLAPVAGGLSAQYF.

In its sample, this clonotype was seen a few times. A much larger clone sits a single nucleotide away, making a read error possible. The chain carries TRBV5-1 and TRBJ1-1; 8 positions agree with TRBD1. The CDR3 covers 16 residues. From germline, CDR1 is SGHRS and CDR2 YFSETQ. V shed 7 bases, J shed 2 bases, and the junction held 13 bases outside the gene matches. The CDR3, as DNA: TGCGCCAGCGGCTGGAGTCCCGGGACAGGCAACACTGAAGCTTTCTTT. It codes for CASGWSPGTGNTEAFF.

The sample holds a few counts of this clonotype. V gene TRBV7-9 combines with J gene TRBJ2-5; D possibly corresponds to TRBD2 (5 bases). Trimming took 5 bases from V and 1 from J, leaving 11 bases between them. The CDR3 is 14 amino acids. Germline CDR1 reads SEHNR; CDR2 reads FQNEAQ (reference sequence). As DNA, the CDR3 is TGTGCCAGCAGCCTGGGCGGGTCCCAAGAGACCCAGTACTTC. Translating it yields CASSLGGSQETQYF.

This sequence joins TRBV10-3 and TRBJ2-3, with 8 bases that match TRBD1. Germline V gene sequence: CDR1 ENHRY, CDR2 SYGVKD. V lost 3 bases and J lost 6; bases outside the gene matches: 2. CDR3 size: 13 residues. The CDR3 spells CAISDYRGDTQYF. The CDR3 DNA is TGTGCCATCAGTGATTACAGGGGGGATACGCAGTATTTT.

With regard to this clonotype: One base away lies a much larger clone, so this may be a sequencing read error. V gene TRBV6-2 or TRBV6-3 combines with J gene TRBJ2-2; D call uncertain. With 8 bases removed from V and 2 bases from J, the gap between germline ends came to 12 bases. This CDR3 is 14 amino acids long. Germline CDR1 and CDR2: MNHEY and SVGEGT. The CDR3 DNA sequence: TGTGCCAGCCATACCCCACTTAACACCGGGGAGCTGTTTTTT. Amino acid sequence: CASHTPLNTGELFF.

This clonotype was picked up one time. For the CDR3, the DNA is TGTGCCAGCAGCCCTCAGGTGGGCACTGAAGCTTTCTTT. Amino acid sequence: CASSPQVGTEAFF. The V call is TRBV7-3, the J call TRBJ1-1; D not certain. Germline CDR1 and CDR2: SGHTA and FQGTGA. Trimming shortened V by 5 bases and J by 4 bases, and 11 bases separated the two germline ends. The CDR3 consists of 13 residues.

This chain links TRBV2 with TRBJ1-2; D is possibly TRBD1 (5 bases). The CDR3 loop spans 15 amino acids. Trimming stripped 2 bases from V and 5 bases from J, with 15 bases between. Germline CDR1 reads SNHLY; CDR2 reads FYNNEI. CDR3 DNA sequence: TGTGCCAGCAGTGAATGGTTAACGAGACAGTATGGCTACACCTTC. Its translation: CASSEWLTRQYGYTF.

CDR3 region: CATSDSTPALVYNEQFF. In nucleotides, the CDR3 is TGTGCCACCAGTGATTCCACCCCCGCCCTAGTCTACAATGAGCAGTTCTTC. The V call is TRBV24-1, the J call TRBJ2-1; D is unclear. V gave up 2 bases and J gave up 3 bases, with 16 bases separating them. Germline assignment: CDR1 KGHDR and CDR2 SFDVKD. The CDR3 has 17 amino acids.

Many counts were recorded for this clonotype. This chain connects TRBV6-5 to TRBJ1-2; D is ambiguous. Trimming stripped 4 bases from V and 5 bases from J, with 11 bases between. CDR1 is MNHEY, CDR2 SVGAGI, per germline. This CDR3 has 13 amino acids. In nucleotides, the CDR3 is TGTGCCAGCAGTTCCCCAATAGGGTATGGCTACACCTTC. Its protein is CASSSPIGYGYTF.

Regarding this clonotype: The CDR3 ends on some other residue instead of the conserved phenylalanine or tryptophan, so this is likely a read error. DNA of the CDR3: TGTGCCAGCGGGGACAGGGGGTACGAGCAGTACCTC. Translation gives CASGDRGYEQYL. V usage is TRBV2 and J usage is TRBJ2-7; the match to TRBD1 covers 11 bases. CDR1 is SNHLY, CDR2 FYNNEI, per germline. V lost 8 bases to trimming and J lost 4 bases; unmatched junction nucleotides: 1. The CDR3 covers 12 residues.

Here the CDR3 DNA reads TGCAGTGCTAGCAGGACAGGGGTCACCAGTGGCTACACCTTC. Translation: CSASRTGVTSGYTF. V is TRBV20-1 and J is TRBJ1-2; 9 bases map to TRBD1. CDR1 is DFQATT and CDR2 is SNEGSKA in the germline V gene (reference sequence). The trim removed 3 bases at V and 7 bases at J, leaving 9 bases unmatched. The CDR3 covers 14 residues.

The genes are TRBV12-3 or TRBV12-4 and TRBJ2-1; TRBD2 matches 8 bases. After removal of 5 bases from V and 9 bases from J, the junction contained 12 bases not matched to a gene. The CDR3 loop spans 15 amino acids. The CDR3 DNA is TGTGCCAGCAGTCCCTCCGGGAGGGGGAAGAGTGAGCAGTTCTTC. This gives the protein CASSPSGRGKSEQFF.

This clonotype was seen a single time. This may be a read error: a much more frequent sequence differs by one nucleotide. For the CDR3, the DNA is TGTGCCAGCAGCTTAGTTGGGACTAGCGGGGGGGAGCAGTTCTTC. Protein: CASSLVGTSGGEQFF. The V gene is TRBV11-1, the J gene TRBJ2-1, with 15 bases that match TRBD2. Per germline, CDR1 SGHAT and CDR2 FQDESV (reference sequence). The J segment lost 10 bases and the V segment lost 1 base, leaving 2 bases of the junction unmatched. This CDR3 has 15 residues.

The chain recombines TRBV25-1 with TRBJ2-1; the D gene is possibly TRBD1 (7 bases). This CDR3 region has 17 residues. In germline, CDR1 is MGHDK, CDR2 SYGVNS. The ends were cut back, 6 bases at V and 3 bases at J, with 21 bases in the middle. CDR3 nucleotides: TGTGCCAGCAGCCAAGATTGGAGGGGGCTCTTCTACAATGAGCAGTTCTTC. Translating it yields CASSQDWRGLFYNEQFF.

This clonotype has ten or more counts. J is TRBJ2-7 and V is TRBV18; no clear D. V gave up 3 bases and J gave up 5 bases, with 11 bases separating them. Germline CDR1 is KGHSH and CDR2 is LQKENI. This CDR3 contains 13 residues. This CDR3 is CASSPLAGDEQYF. CDR3 nucleotides: TGTGCCAGCTCACCTTTGGCAGGCGACGAGCAGTACTTC.

This clonotype appeared a few times. The chain uses TRBV9 and TRBJ1-6, with 7 bases fitting TRBD1. V dropped 4 bases and J dropped 5; count of bases not matched to a gene: 6. Germline lookup yields CDR1 SGDLS and CDR2 YYNGEE. The CDR3 spans 15 residues. In nucleotides, the CDR3 is TGTGCCAGCAGCCCCGGGACAGTAAATAATTCACCCCTCCACTTT. Translation: CASSPGTVNNSPLHF.

This clonotype has just a few counts. The J gene is TRBJ1-1, the V gene TRBV7-9; no clear D gene. In germline, CDR1 is SEHNR, CDR2 FQNEAQ (reference sequence). This CDR3 is 13 amino acids long. The V gene lost 3 bases and the J gene lost 3 bases, with 8 bases spanning the gap. DNA of the CDR3: TGTGCCAGCAGCTTTACGGCAGACACTGAAGCTTTCTTT. As protein: CASSFTADTEAFF.

V gene TRBV19 combines with J gene TRBJ1-1; no definite D call. V lost 4 bases, J lost 6 bases, and 15 bases lay in between. Germline-derived CDR1 and CDR2 are LNHDA and SQIVND (reference sequence). The CDR3 runs to 14 residues. The CDR3 region is CASSTPFESAEAFF. The CDR3, as DNA: TGTGCCAGTAGTACACCCTTCGAAAGCGCTGAAGCTTTCTTT.